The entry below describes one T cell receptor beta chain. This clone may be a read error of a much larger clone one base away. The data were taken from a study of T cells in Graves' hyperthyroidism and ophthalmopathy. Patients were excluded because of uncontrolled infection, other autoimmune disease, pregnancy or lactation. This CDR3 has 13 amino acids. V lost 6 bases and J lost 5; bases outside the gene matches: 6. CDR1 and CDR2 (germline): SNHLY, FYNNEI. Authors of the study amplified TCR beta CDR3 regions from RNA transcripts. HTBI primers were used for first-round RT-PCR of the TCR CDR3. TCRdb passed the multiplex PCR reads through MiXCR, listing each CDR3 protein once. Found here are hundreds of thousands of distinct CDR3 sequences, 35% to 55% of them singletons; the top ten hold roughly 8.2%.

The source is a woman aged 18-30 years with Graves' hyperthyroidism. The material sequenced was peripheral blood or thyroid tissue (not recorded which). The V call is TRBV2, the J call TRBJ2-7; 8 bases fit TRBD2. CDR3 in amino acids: CASRVGTRDEQYF. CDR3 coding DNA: TGTGCCAGCAGGGTCGGGACTAGGGACGAGCAGTACTTC. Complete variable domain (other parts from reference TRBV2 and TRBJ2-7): EPEVTQTPSHQVTQMGQEVILRCVPISNHLYFYWYRQILGQKVEFLVSFYNNEISEKSEIFDDQFSVERPDGSNFTLKIRSTKLEDSAMYFCASRVGTRDEQYFGPGTRLTVT.